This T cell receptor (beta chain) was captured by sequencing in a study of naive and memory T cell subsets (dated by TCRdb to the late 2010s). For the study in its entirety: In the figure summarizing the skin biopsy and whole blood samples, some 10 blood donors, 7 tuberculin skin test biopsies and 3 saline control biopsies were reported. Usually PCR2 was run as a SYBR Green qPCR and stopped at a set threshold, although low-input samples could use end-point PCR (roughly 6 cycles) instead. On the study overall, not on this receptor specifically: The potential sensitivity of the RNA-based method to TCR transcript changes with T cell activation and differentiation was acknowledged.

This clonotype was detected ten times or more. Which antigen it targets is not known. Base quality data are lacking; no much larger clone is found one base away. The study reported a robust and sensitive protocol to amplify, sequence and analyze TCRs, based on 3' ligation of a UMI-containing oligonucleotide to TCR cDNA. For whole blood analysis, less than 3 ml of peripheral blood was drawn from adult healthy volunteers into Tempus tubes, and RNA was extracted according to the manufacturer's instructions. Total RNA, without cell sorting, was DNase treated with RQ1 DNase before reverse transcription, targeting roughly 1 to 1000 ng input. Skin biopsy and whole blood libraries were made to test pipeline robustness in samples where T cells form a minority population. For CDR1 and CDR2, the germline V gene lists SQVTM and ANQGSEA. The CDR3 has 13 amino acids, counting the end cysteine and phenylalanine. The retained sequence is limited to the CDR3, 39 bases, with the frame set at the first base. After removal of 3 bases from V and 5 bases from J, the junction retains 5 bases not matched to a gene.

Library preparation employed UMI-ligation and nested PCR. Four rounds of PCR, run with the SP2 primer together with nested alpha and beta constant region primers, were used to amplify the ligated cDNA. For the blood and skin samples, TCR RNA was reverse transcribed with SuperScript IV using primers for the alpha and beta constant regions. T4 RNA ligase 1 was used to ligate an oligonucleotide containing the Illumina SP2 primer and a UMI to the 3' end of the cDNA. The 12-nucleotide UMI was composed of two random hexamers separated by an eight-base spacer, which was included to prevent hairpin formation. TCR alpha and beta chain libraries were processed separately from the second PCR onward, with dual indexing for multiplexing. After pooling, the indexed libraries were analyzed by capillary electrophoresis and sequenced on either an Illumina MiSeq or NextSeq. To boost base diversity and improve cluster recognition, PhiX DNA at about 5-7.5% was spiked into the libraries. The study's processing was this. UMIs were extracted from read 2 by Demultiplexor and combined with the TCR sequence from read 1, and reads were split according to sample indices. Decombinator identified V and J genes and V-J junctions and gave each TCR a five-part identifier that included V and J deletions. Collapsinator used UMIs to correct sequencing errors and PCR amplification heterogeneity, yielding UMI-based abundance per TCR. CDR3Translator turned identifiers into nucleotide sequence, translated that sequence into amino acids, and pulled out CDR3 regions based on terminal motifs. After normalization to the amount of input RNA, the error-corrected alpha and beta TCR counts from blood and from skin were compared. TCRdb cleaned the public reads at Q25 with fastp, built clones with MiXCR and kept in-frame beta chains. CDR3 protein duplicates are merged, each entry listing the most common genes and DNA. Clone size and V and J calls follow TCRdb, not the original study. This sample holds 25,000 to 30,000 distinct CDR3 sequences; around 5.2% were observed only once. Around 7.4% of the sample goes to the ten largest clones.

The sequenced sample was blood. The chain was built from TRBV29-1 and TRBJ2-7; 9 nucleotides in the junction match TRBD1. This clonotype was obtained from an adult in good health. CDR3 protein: CSVEGTGLDEQYF. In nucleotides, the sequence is TGCAGCGTTGAGGGGACAGGGCTGGACGAGCAGTACTTC.